The 29 T cell receptor beta chains in this list originate from one sample, sequenced in a study of cytomegalovirus exposure and HLA in healthy donors. With 60 Vbeta and 13 Jbeta primers, the PCR was carried out. The method was immunoSEQ multiplex PCR; TCRdb's version includes in-frame clones alone and lacks a portion of them. The sample comprises around 150,000 clones, approximately 80% of which are singletons, and approximately 2% rests with the top ten. Sequencing input: PBMCs. Every receptor here comes from a man aged 30 to 39 in good health and CMV-seronegative.

The chain couples TRBV6-6 to TRBJ1-4; D uncertain. The germline V and J ends were trimmed by 6 bases and 2 bases, with 10 bases remaining between them. Per germline, CDR1 MNHNY and CDR2 SVGAGI (reference sequence). There are 14 residues in the CDR3. The CDR3 loop is CASSLRGTNEKLFF. For the CDR3, the DNA is TGTGCCAGCAGCCTAAGAGGGACTAATGAAAAACTGTTTTTT.

The gene calls are TRBV28 and TRBJ1-1, with D possibly being TRBD1 (6 bases). Germline CDR1 and CDR2: MDHEN and SYDVKM. This CDR3 is 12 amino acids long. The V end was cut by 2 bases, the J end by 11 bases, with 12 bases between. The CDR3 sequence: CASSLPSRGAFF. CDR3 in DNA: TGTGCCAGCAGTTTACCTTCGAGGGGGGCTTTCTTT.

The chain links TRBV29-1 to TRBJ2-3, with D maybe TRBD2 (8 bases). The CDR3 runs to 19 residues. The V end was cut by 5 bases, the J end by 5 bases, with 32 bases between. Per the germline V gene, CDR1 is SQVTM and CDR2 is ANQGSEA. As DNA, the CDR3 is TGCAGCGTTCAACCCAGACAGGGCTTAGGGAGCGGGAGTGGAGATACGCAGTATTTT. It encodes CSVQPRQGLGSGSGDTQYF.

This clone was seen just once. The chain has TRBV9 and TRBJ2-3; 7 nucleotides agree with TRBD2. Looked up from germline, CDR1 is SGDLS and CDR2 is YYNGEE. With V trimmed by 5 bases and J by 0 bases, 3 bases remained unmatched. The CDR3 is made up of 14 amino acids. The CDR3 region has the DNA TGTGCCAGCAGGGGGGGACTAAGCACAGATACGCAGTATTTT. Protein: CASRGGLSTDTQYF. Full variable domain (rest looked up from reference TRBV9 and TRBJ2-3): DSGVTQTPKHLITATGQRVTLRCSPRSGDLSVYWYQQSLDQGLQFLIQYYNGEERAKGNILERFSAQQFPDLHSELNLSSLELGDSALYFCASRGGLSTDTQYFGPGTRLTVL.

This clone showed up just a few times. In nucleotides, the CDR3 is TGTGCCAGCAGGAGACAGGCTAGTGGCACTGAAGCTTTCTTT. Translated: CASRRQASGTEAFF. This chain joins TRBV25-1 and TRBJ1-1, with D possibly being TRBD1 (6 bases). Germline-derived CDR1 and CDR2 are MGHDK and SYGVNS. This CDR3 spans 14 amino acids. The V and J ends lost 6 bases and 4 bases respectively, with 15 bases between them.

The V and J genes are TRBV5-1 and TRBJ2-7; 11 bases line up with TRBD2. This CDR3 is 17 amino acids long. The junction had 9 bases not matched to a gene; V was cut back by 0 bases and J by 4 bases. Germline CDR1 SGHRS, CDR2 YFSETQ. The DNA of the CDR3 is TGCGCCAGCAGCTTGGTGGCCCTAGCGGGAGGAGCATACGAGCAGTACTTC. Its translation: CASSLVALAGGAYEQYF.

CDR3 loop: CASSSSGGDNEQFF. The CDR3 nucleotides read TGTGCCAGCAGCTCTAGCGGGGGGGACAATGAGCAGTTCTTC. The chain is built from TRBV7-9 and TRBJ2-1; TRBD2 matches at 12 bases. This CDR3 contains 14 residues. J gave up 5 bases and V 4 bases, and 0 bases lay outside the gene matches. CDR1 is SEHNR and CDR2 is FQNEAQ in the germline V gene (reference sequence). Combining the CDR3 with reference TRBV7-9 and TRBJ2-1 gives the whole variable domain DTGVSQNPRHKITKRGQNVTFRCDPISEHNRLYWYRQTLGQGPEFLTYFQNEAQLEKSRLLSDRFSAERPKGSFSTLEIQRTEQGDSAMYLCASSSSGGDNEQFFGPGTRLTVL.

The chain has TRBV10-3 and TRBJ2-5; TRBD2 matches at 16 bases. Germline V CDR1 and CDR2: ENHRY, SYGVKD. The ends lost 4 bases at V and 4 bases at J; junction bases unmatched: 6. The CDR3 has 17 residues. CDR3 nucleotide sequence: TGTGCCATCAGTGGGGGGACTAGCGGGAGGGCCGGAGAGACCCAGTACTTC. This encodes CAISGGTSGRAGETQYF.

This clone was recorded once. This chain links TRBV7-2 with TRBJ1-5; D not certain. The V end was cut by 4 bases, the J end by 6 bases, with 10 bases between. The CDR3 spans 13 residues. Germline loops: CDR1 SGHTA, CDR2 FQGNSA. CDR3 DNA: TGTGCCAGCAGCTCCCCTCGTCCTCAGCCCCAGCATTTT. Protein sequence: CASSSPRPQPQHF.

Only a few counts were recorded for this clone. The rearrangement joins TRBV6-5 to TRBJ2-7; 11 bases fit TRBD2. After removal of 5 bases from V and 7 bases from J, the junction contained 7 bases not matched to a gene. Per germline, CDR1 MNHEY and CDR2 SVGAGI. The CDR3 extends over 14 amino acids. This CDR3 reads CASSPVAGGREQYF. CDR3 nucleotides: TGTGCCAGCAGTCCGGTAGCGGGAGGGCGAGAGCAGTACTTC.

The V gene is TRBV5-4, the J gene TRBJ1-1, with TRBD1 as a possible D gene (6 bases). Germline V gives CDR1 SGHNT, CDR2 YYREEE (reference sequence). The CDR3 runs 15 residues. The germline V and J ends were trimmed by 1 base and 11 bases, with 21 bases remaining between them. CDR3 amino acids: CASSLLGGGSGRAFF. The CDR3 DNA is TGTGCCAGCAGCTTGTTAGGGGGTGGATCGGGGCGGGCTTTCTTT.

This sequence joins TRBV19 and TRBJ1-1, with 8 bases identical to TRBD1. The V gene's germline CDR1 is LNHDA and CDR2 SQIVND (reference sequence). There are 16 residues in the CDR3. V lost 6 bases, J lost 0 bases, and 9 bases stayed unmatched. As DNA, the CDR3 is TGTGCCAGTAGATCCGCTAAGACAGGGGTGAACACTGAAGCTTTCTTT. Translation gives CASRSAKTGVNTEAFF.

The CDR3, as DNA: TGTGCCAGCTCTACGTCCGACAGGGTCCTCTATGGCTACACCTTC. It yields the protein CASSTSDRVLYGYTF. The J gene is TRBJ1-2, the V gene TRBV9, with 7 bases fitting TRBD1. Losses at the gene ends were 7 bases for V and 4 bases for J; bases not matched to a gene: 13. Per the germline V gene, CDR1 is SGDLS and CDR2 is YYNGEE. This CDR3 is built from 15 residues.

The rearrangement uses TRBV7-2 and TRBJ1-1; D might be TRBD1 (5 bases). Per germline, CDR1 SGHTA and CDR2 FQGNSA. The V and J ends lost 5 bases and 4 bases respectively, with 17 bases between them. This CDR3 has 15 residues. CDR3: CASSPRTPWPTEAFF. For the CDR3, the DNA is TGTGCCAGCAGCCCGAGGACACCTTGGCCCACTGAAGCTTTCTTT.

V is TRBV28 and J is TRBJ1-1; 7 bases match TRBD1. The trim removed 4 bases at V and 3 bases at J, leaving 8 bases unmatched. CDR1 is MDHEN, CDR2 SYDVKM, per germline. This CDR3 is built from 15 residues. CDR3 bases: TGTGCCAGCAGTTCTATCCGAACAGGGGACACTGAAGCTTTCTTT. Protein: CASSSIRTGDTEAFF.

A few counts support this clone. The chain employs TRBV4-3 and TRBJ1-4, with D possibly matching TRBD1 (5 bases). This CDR3 has 14 residues. From germline, CDR1 is LGHNA and CDR2 YSLEER. With 4 bases removed from V and 6 bases from J, the gap between germline ends came to 12 bases. The chain's CDR3 is CASSRHGGDEKLFF. The DNA for the CDR3 is TGCGCCAGCAGCCGCCACGGGGGGGATGAAAAACTGTTTTTT.

Note on this clone: Relative to the germline gene, one junction end is altered; a read error may explain this. The V gene is TRBV5-4, the J gene TRBJ2-5; 7 bases line up with TRBD1. This CDR3 has 15 amino acids. CDR1 SGHNT and CDR2 YYREEE come from the germline V gene (reference sequence). DNA of the CDR3: TGTGCCGGCAGCCGCACAGGGGTGTACCAAGAGACCCAGTACTTC. Amino acids: CAGSRTGVYQETQYF.

This chain connects TRBV28 to TRBJ2-5, with 8 positions matching TRBD1. Germline assignment: CDR1 MDHEN and CDR2 SYDVKM. V was clipped by 6 bases and J by 2 bases; unmatched bases: 2. The CDR3 has 13 amino acids. CDR3 sequence (DNA): TGTGCCAGCAGACGGGACAGGCAAGAGACCCAGTACTTC. Translating it yields CASRRDRQETQYF.

The genes are TRBV18 and TRBJ2-3; 11 bases agree with TRBD2. V shed 0 bases, J shed 3 bases, and the junction held 2 bases outside the gene matches. CDR3 length equals 16 residues. CDR1 and CDR2 from the germline V gene are KGHSH and LQKENI. Here the CDR3 reads CASSPPSSGGTDTQYF. CDR3 bases: TGTGCCAGCTCACCACCGTCTAGCGGGGGGACAGATACGCAGTATTTT.

The table lists this clone with a few counts. V and J are TRBV4-1 and TRBJ2-7; 9 bases are a match to TRBD1. The CDR3 has 16 residues. Germline CDR1 MGHRA, CDR2 YSYEKL. Unmatched junction bases numbered 12, after V lost 1 base and J lost 8 bases. CDR3 nucleotides: TGCGCCAGCAGCCAAGCATTTTCGGGACAGGGAGATAAGCAGTACTTC. Protein: CASSQAFSGQGDKQYF.

As to this clone: Other DNA sequences in the same sample also yield this CDR3. The rearrangement links TRBV7-2 to TRBJ1-1; no reliable D call. CDR3 length equals 13 residues. Germline loops: CDR1 SGHTA, CDR2 FQGNSA. V lost 5 bases to trimming and J lost 1 base, with 8 bases between them. The CDR3 region has the DNA TGTGCCAGCAGCCGAACGGGGAACACTGAAGCTTTCTTT. Its translation: CASSRTGNTEAFF.

The chain couples TRBV2 to TRBJ1-1, with a weak D call TRBD1 (5 bases). CDR1 is SNHLY, CDR2 FYNNEI, per germline. CDR3 size: 13 residues. V gave up 8 bases and J gave up 1 base, with 11 bases separating them. The DNA of the CDR3 is TGTGCCAGCGCCCAGCAGGGGAACACTGAAGCTTTCTTT. Translated, it gives CASAQQGNTEAFF.

The gene calls are TRBV25-1 and TRBJ2-3; TRBD2 aligns across 10 bases. The CDR3 contains 15 residues. J was trimmed by 5 bases and V by 8 bases; bases with no gene match: 10. CDR1 is MGHDK, CDR2 SYGVNS, per germline. CDR3 protein: CASAQGLAYLDTQYF. The CDR3 DNA reads as TGTGCCAGCGCCCAGGGACTAGCGTACTTAGATACGCAGTATTTT.

The gene calls are TRBV5-6 and TRBJ1-2; D not certain. V lost 4 bases to trimming and J lost 6 bases, with 10 bases between them. The CDR3 loop spans 12 amino acids. Per germline, CDR1 SGHDT and CDR2 YYEEEE. This CDR3 reads CASSVQRNGYTF. CDR3 DNA: TGTGCCAGCAGCGTACAGAGAAATGGCTACACCTTC.

The gene calls are TRBV5-1 and TRBJ1-5; 7 bases match TRBD1. CDR3 length equals 14 residues. J lost 2 bases, V lost 3 bases, and 2 bases had no gene match. Germline loops: CDR1 SGHRS, CDR2 YFSETQ. The CDR3 spells CASSSTGGNQPQHF. In DNA, the CDR3 is TGCGCCAGCAGCTCAACAGGGGGCAATCAGCCCCAGCATTTT.

The CDR3 is CASSPGPRVDYGYTF. The CDR3 DNA follows: TGCGCCAGCAGCCCGGGCCCGAGGGTAGACTATGGCTACACCTTC. The V call is TRBV4-1, the J call TRBJ1-2; D remains ambiguous. The CDR3 is made up of 15 amino acids. Trimming stripped 4 bases from V and 3 bases from J, with 15 bases between. Germline lookup yields CDR1 MGHRA and CDR2 YSYEKL.

The V call is TRBV27, the J call TRBJ1-5, with TRBD1 as a possible D gene (5 bases). The CDR3 covers 15 residues. V dropped 0 bases and J dropped 2 bases, with 8 bases sitting between them. CDR1 and CDR2 from the germline V gene are MNHEY and SMNVEV (reference sequence). In DNA, the CDR3 is TGTGCCAGCAGTTTATCGCGGGGGGGCAATCAGCCCCAGCATTTT. This sequence encodes CASSLSRGGNQPQHF.

The chain employs TRBV7-8 and TRBJ1-2; the match to TRBD1 covers 9 bases. CDR3 length: 16 residues. The V gene's germline CDR1 is SGHVS and CDR2 FQNEAQ. J was trimmed by 4 bases and V by 3 bases; bases with no gene match: 9. The CDR3 DNA is TGTGCCAGCAGCTTTATACGACAGGGGGGAACCTATGGCTACACCTTC. Its protein product is CASSFIRQGGTYGYTF. Full variable domain (outside the CDR3, taken from reference TRBV7-8 and TRBJ1-2): GAGVSQSPRYKVAKRGQDVALRCDPISGHVSLFWYQQALGQGPEFLTYFQNEAQLDKSGLPSDRFFAERPEGSVSTLKIQRTQQEDSAVYLCASSFIRQGGTYGYTFGSGTRLTVV.

The genes are TRBV29-1 and TRBJ1-2; D unresolved. Germline V gene sequence: CDR1 SQVTM, CDR2 ANQGSEA. Trimming left V 1 base short and J 1 base short, with 7 bases between. The CDR3 spans 13 residues. This CDR3 is CSVEVGVNYGYTF. The DNA of the CDR3 is TGCAGCGTTGAAGTCGGGGTTAACTATGGCTACACCTTC.